One sample yielded the 26 T cell receptor beta chains listed below, sequenced in a study of blood T cell repertoires in COVID-19. Measured with immunoSEQ multiplex PCR; TCRdb has only the in-frame clones, and not every one. The sample records some 120,000 clones, approximately 87% being singletons. Sequencing was performed on peripheral blood. Every receptor here comes from a woman aged 45 to 65 with acute or convalescent COVID-19.

This rearrangement joins TRBV11-3 to TRBJ2-7; D is perhaps TRBD1 (6 bases). The CDR3 is 15 residues long. Germline V gene data show CDR1 as SGHNT and CDR2 as YENEEA. V was pared by 4 bases and J by 0 bases, with 13 bases between. DNA of the CDR3: TGTGCCAGCAGCTCCCACCGGGACAACTCCTACGAGCAGTACTTC. Its translation is CASSSHRDNSYEQYF. The full variable domain, in which reference TRBV11-3 and TRBJ2-7 provide the parts outside the CDR3, is EAGVVQSPRYKIIEKKQPVAFWCNPISGHNTLYWYLQNLGQGPELLIRYENEEAVDDSQLPKDRFSAERLKGVDSTLKIQPAELGDSAVYLCASSSHRDNSYEQYFGPGTRLTVT.

The rearrangement joins TRBV7-2 to TRBJ2-4; no reliable D call. Per the germline V gene, CDR1 is SGHTA and CDR2 is FQGNSA. Trimming shortened V by 1 base and J by 5 bases, and 9 bases separated the two germline ends. The CDR3 extends over 14 amino acids. CDR3 region: CASSLGRPENIQYF. DNA of the CDR3: TGTGCCAGCAGCTTAGGCAGGCCGGAAAACATTCAGTACTTC.

In this sample, this clone turned up a few times. The CDR3 region has the DNA TGTGCCAGCAGTTCCCTCCGCGTCTTGTTCGGGGAGCTGTTTTTT. Its translation: CASSSLRVLFGELFF. The J gene is TRBJ2-2, the V gene TRBV6-6, with D hard to call. V lost 4 bases, J lost 7 bases, and 16 bases lay in between. CDR3 length equals 15 residues. Germline assignment: CDR1 MNHNY and CDR2 SVGAGI (reference sequence).

This sequence joins TRBV11-3 and TRBJ1-4; 11 bases map to TRBD1. V trimming: 5 bases; J trimming: 6 bases; junction bases outside the gene matches: 5. The CDR3 length is 15 residues. Germline V gene data show CDR1 as SGHNT and CDR2 as YENEEA. CDR3 DNA: TGTGCCAGCAGCCCTTGGACAGGGGGCCATGAAAAACTGTTTTTT. Protein: CASSPWTGGHEKLFF.

The chain carries TRBV12-3 or TRBV12-4 and TRBJ1-1, with D uncertain. This CDR3 spans 13 amino acids. The V gene lost 5 bases and the J gene lost 1 base, with 8 bases spanning the gap. CDR3 bases: TGTGCCAGCAGTCCCCGGGGGAACACTGAAGCTTTCTTT. Translation: CASSPRGNTEAFF.

The chain combines TRBV3-1 (or the pseudogene TRBV3-2) with TRBJ2-5; perhaps TRBD2 as D (5 bases). Trimming took off 3 bases at V and 7 bases at J, with 9 bases between the two ends. From germline, CDR1 is LGHDT and CDR2 YNNKEL (reference sequence). The CDR3 is made up of 12 amino acids. In DNA form, the CDR3 reads TGTGCCAGCAGCCATGACTATCCGACCCAGTACTTC. Its translation is CASSHDYPTQYF.

The chain links TRBV5-4 to TRBJ2-3; 9 bases align to TRBD2. The V gene's germline CDR1 is SGHNT and CDR2 YYREEE (reference sequence). This CDR3 contains 15 residues. Trimming at V came to 4 bases and at J to 0 bases, leaving 3 bases not matched to a gene. The CDR3 loop reads CASSPGTSSTDTQYF. The CDR3 bases are TGTGCCAGCAGCCCGGGGACTAGCAGCACAGATACGCAGTATTTT.

Here the CDR3 DNA reads TGTGCCAGCAGCTTCACCAGGTCTAATGAAAAACTGTTTTTT. Protein sequence: CASSFTRSNEKLFF. This chain connects TRBV11-3 to TRBJ1-4; D not certain. Germline lookup yields CDR1 SGHNT and CDR2 YENEEA. The V gene lost 3 bases and the J gene lost 3 bases, with 8 bases spanning the gap. This CDR3 has 14 residues.

CDR3 DNA sequence: TGTGCCATCAGTGAAGGGACTAGCGGGAGCTACGAGCAGTACTTC. This gives the protein CAISEGTSGSYEQYF. The V gene is TRBV10-3, the J gene TRBJ2-7; 14 nucleotides match TRBD2. J gave up 3 bases and V 3 bases, and 1 base lay outside the gene matches. This CDR3 region has 15 residues. Germline V gives CDR1 ENHRY, CDR2 SYGVKD.

V usage is TRBV3-1 (or the pseudogene TRBV3-2) and J usage is TRBJ1-2; 7 bases are shared with TRBD1. Germline V gene data show CDR1 as LGHDT and CDR2 as YNNKEL (reference sequence). The CDR3 is 15 amino acids. V was pared by 5 bases and J by 6 bases, with 12 bases of the junction left unmatched. As DNA, the CDR3 is TGTGCCAGCAGCTTAACTGGGGACAGTATCGATGGCTACACCTTC. Translating gives CASSLTGDSIDGYTF.

The chain has TRBV6-6 and TRBJ1-1, with TRBD1 matching 7 bases. V dropped 6 bases and J dropped 7; count of bases not matched to a gene: 5. The CDR3 is 12 residues long. Germline loops: CDR1 MNHNY, CDR2 SVGAGI (reference sequence). CDR3 sequence (DNA): TGTGCCAGCAGGGGACAGAGAGATGAAGCTTTCTTT. It specifies CASRGQRDEAFF.

The V gene is TRBV5-1, the J gene TRBJ2-5; the match to TRBD2 covers 10 bases. The CDR3 runs to 18 residues. The germline V gene has CDR1 SGHRS and CDR2 YFSETQ. V lost 0 bases and J lost 1; bases outside the gene matches: 9. CDR3 protein: CASSLGPPSGGTQETQYF. CDR3 DNA sequence: TGCGCCAGCAGCTTGGGACCTCCTAGCGGGGGTACCCAAGAGACCCAGTACTTC.

The chain recombines TRBV5-1 with TRBJ1-1; D perhaps matches TRBD1 (6 bases). This CDR3 is built from 15 residues. Germline CDR1 is SGHRS and CDR2 is YFSETQ. Trimming took off 6 bases at V and 4 bases at J, with 19 bases between the two ends. The CDR3 sequence: CASTLRGAPITEAFF. Here the CDR3 DNA reads TGCGCCAGCACCCTACGGGGGGCGCCCATCACTGAAGCTTTCTTT.

This chain connects TRBV18 to TRBJ2-1; 12 nucleotides agree with TRBD1. Germline-derived CDR1 and CDR2 are KGHSH and LQKENI. With V trimmed by 3 bases and J by 3 bases, 3 bases remained unmatched. The CDR3 runs 16 residues. The CDR3 region has the DNA TGTGCCAGCTCACCTGGGACAGGGGGCATCTACAATGAGCAGTTCTTC. The encoded protein is CASSPGTGGIYNEQFF.

The chain uses TRBV7-2 and TRBJ1-1; D is unresolved. Trimming took 1 base from V and 6 from J, leaving 15 bases between them. Germline V gene lookup returns CDR1 SGHTA and CDR2 FQGNSA. The CDR3 runs to 15 residues. CDR3 sequence reads: CASSLGEPGRSEAFF. For the CDR3, the DNA is TGTGCCAGCAGCTTAGGTGAGCCCGGTCGATCTGAAGCTTTCTTT.

The J gene is TRBJ2-5, the V gene TRBV2; tentative D call: TRBD2 (6 bases). The CDR3 consists of 15 residues. CDR1 is SNHLY, CDR2 FYNNEI, per germline. Trimming cost V 6 bases and J 5 bases, with 19 bases left between them. Here the CDR3 reads CASRPRAGGYETQYF. The CDR3 region has the DNA TGTGCCAGCAGGCCCAGGGCCGGGGGATATGAGACCCAGTACTTC.

The V gene is TRBV14, the J gene TRBJ2-1, with D possibly TRBD1 on 6 matching bases. Germline V gene lookup returns CDR1 SGHDN and CDR2 FVKESK. Trimming stripped 3 bases from V and 5 bases from J, with 17 bases between. The CDR3 extends over 16 amino acids. CDR3 sequence: CASSQGVGAYDNEQFF. CDR3 DNA sequence: TGTGCCAGCAGCCAGGGAGTGGGGGCTTATGACAATGAGCAGTTCTTC.

This chain links TRBV7-6 with TRBJ2-5; D remains unclear. The V gene's germline CDR1 is SGHVS and CDR2 FNYEAQ. The germline V and J ends were trimmed by 5 bases and 1 base, with 2 bases remaining between them. The CDR3 has 11 amino acids. The CDR3 region is CASSLQETQYF. The CDR3, as DNA: TGTGCCAGCAGCCTCCAAGAGACCCAGTACTTC.

The gene calls are TRBV30 and TRBJ2-5; D may be TRBD1 (8 bases). The CDR3 has 13 residues. The germline V and J ends were trimmed by 0 bases and 5 bases, with 10 bases remaining between them. Germline V gene sequence: CDR1 GTSNPN, CDR2 SVGIG (reference sequence). The CDR3 DNA sequence: TGTGCCTGGAGTGTACAGGGGGGGGAGACCCAGTACTTC. Residues: CAWSVQGGETQYF.

This chain joins TRBV3-1 (or the pseudogene TRBV3-2) and TRBJ2-7, with D maybe TRBD2 (6 bases). The CDR3 runs 15 residues. The germline gives CDR1 LGHDT, CDR2 YNNKEL (reference sequence). Between the trimmed V and J ends, which lost 4 bases and 0 bases, there was a span of 13 bases. CDR3 residues: CASSPPSVGSYEQYF. The CDR3 nucleotides are TGTGCCAGCAGCCCGCCTAGCGTCGGCTCCTACGAGCAGTACTTC.

V usage is TRBV5-1 and J usage is TRBJ2-7; 7 bases align to TRBD2. Losses at the gene ends were 3 bases for V and 2 bases for J; bases not matched to a gene: 5. CDR1 and CDR2 from the germline V gene are SGHRS and YFSETQ. This CDR3 contains 14 residues. Here the CDR3 reads CASSSGLGPYEQYF. DNA for the CDR3: TGCGCCAGCAGCTCAGGACTAGGCCCCTACGAGCAGTACTTC.

The V and J genes are TRBV30 and TRBJ1-2; D is unresolved. The CDR3 has 13 residues. V lost 4 bases and J lost 8, with 17 bases in between. The V gene's germline CDR1 is GTSNPN and CDR2 SVGIG (reference sequence). The CDR3 sequence: CAWNDGGLGGYTF. In DNA form, the CDR3 reads TGTGCCTGGAACGACGGAGGCTTGGGGGGCTACACCTTC.

This clone was counted a single time. The CDR3: CASSLSGGTDTQYF. CDR3 DNA: TGTGCCAGCAGCTTGTCAGGGGGCACAGATACGCAGTATTTT. The V and J genes are TRBV5-5 and TRBJ2-3; TRBD1 might be the D (6 bases). The CDR3 loop spans 14 amino acids. Germline V gene data show CDR1 as SGHKS and CDR2 as YYEKEE (reference sequence). The ends were cut back, 1 base at V and 1 base at J, with 7 bases in the middle.

J is TRBJ2-1 and V is TRBV7-2, with D uncertain. The CDR3 sequence is 16 residues long. The V gene's germline CDR1 is SGHTA and CDR2 FQGNSA. V was clipped by 0 bases and J by 6 bases, with 15 bases between them. The DNA for the CDR3 is TGTGCCAGCAGCTTAGCCCGCGCAGGTTTGGGCAATGAGCAGTTCTTC. Translated, it gives CASSLARAGLGNEQFF.

The rearrangement joins TRBV27 to TRBJ2-1, with 7 bases aligning to TRBD1. This CDR3 has 14 amino acids. The J segment lost 4 bases and the V segment lost 3 bases, leaving 3 bases of the junction unmatched. In germline, CDR1 is MNHEY, CDR2 SMNVEV (reference sequence). The CDR3 is CASSLSGQYNEQFF. CDR3 sequence (DNA): TGTGCCAGCAGTTTGTCGGGACAGTACAATGAGCAGTTCTTC.

The V gene is TRBV11-3, the J gene TRBJ1-2; TRBD1 might be the D (6 bases). Germline lookup yields CDR1 SGHNT and CDR2 YENEEA. The CDR3 runs to 14 residues. V lost 5 bases and J lost 1, with 11 bases in between. The CDR3 reads CASSVTGSNYGYTF. DNA for the CDR3: TGTGCCAGCAGCGTGACAGGAAGTAACTATGGCTACACCTTC.